This T cell receptor beta chain came from a study of blood T cell repertoires in COVID-19. Generated by immunoSEQ multiplex PCR, the TCRdb table keeps only in-frame clones and is missing some. The profile covers 300,000 to 450,000 clones, with around 89% appearing a single time and over 0.95% taken by the ten largest. The receptor was isolated from a man between 18 and 29 years old who had recovered from COVID-19. The sequencing input was PBMCs or T cells enriched from blood (not recorded which).

The DNA of the CDR3 is TGTGCCAGCAGCTTGGGTCCCGGGGGGAACAATGAGCAGTTCTTC. Amino acid sequence: CASSLGPGGNNEQFF. This sequence joins TRBV5-5 and TRBJ2-1; 7 nucleotides line up with TRBD2. In germline, CDR1 is SGHKS, CDR2 YYEKEE (reference sequence). CDR3 size: 15 residues. V gave up 0 bases and J gave up 5 bases; unmatched junction bases: 5.